Listed here are 10 T cell receptor beta chains from one sample, sequenced in a study. TCRdb processed the 5' RACE reads anew with MiXCR; each CDR3 protein has one entry. The sample lists over 40,000 distinct CDR3 sequences, 30% occurring once. Sequencing was carried out using tumor-infiltrating memory CD4+ T cells sorted from the breast tumor. The sample's subset: memory CD4+ T cells, CD4+CD45RO+CD25-. The source is a female donor with breast cancer.

J is TRBJ2-3 and V is TRBV13; the match to TRBD2 covers 10 bases. The germline V gene encodes CDR1 PRHDT and CDR2 FYEKMQ (reference sequence). The CDR3 sequence is 17 residues long. Trimming took 1 base from V and 0 from J; bases not matched to a gene: 4. DNA of the CDR3: TGTGCCAGCAGCTTAGAGGGGACTAGCGCTAGCACAGATACGCAGTATTTT. Protein: CASSLEGTSASTDTQYF. The whole variable domain, remainder taken from reference TRBV13 and TRBJ2-3, is AAGVIQSPRHLIKEKRETATLKCYPIPRHDTVYWYQQGPGQDPQFLISFYEKMQSDKGSIPDRFSAQQFSDYHSELNMSSLELGDSALYFCASSLEGTSASTDTQYFGPGTRLTVL.

The chain carries TRBV20-1 and TRBJ2-5; the match to TRBD2 covers 8 bases. Looked up from germline, CDR1 is DFQATT and CDR2 is SNEGSKA (reference sequence). CDR3 size: 12 residues. Unmatched junction bases numbered 5, after V lost 6 bases and J lost 5 bases. The CDR3 loop reads CSARTSMETQYF. For the CDR3, the DNA is TGCAGTGCGAGGACTAGCATGGAGACCCAGTACTTC.

The CDR3 region has the DNA TGTGCCAGCAGCGTAGCGGGTTTCCGGGACTCCACTGAAGCTTTCTTT. It is translated as CASSVAGFRDSTEAFF. The chain uses TRBV9 and TRBJ1-1; tentatively, D is TRBD1 (5 bases). CDR3 size: 16 residues. The germline V gene encodes CDR1 SGDLS and CDR2 YYNGEE. Between the trimmed V and J ends, which lost 0 bases and 4 bases, there was a span of 16 bases.

This clonotype was seen more than once but under ten times. This chain joins TRBV7-9 and TRBJ2-5, with D possibly matching TRBD1 (6 bases). The CDR3 sequence is 13 residues long. The germline V and J ends were trimmed by 5 bases and 5 bases, with 12 bases remaining between them. The germline gives CDR1 SEHNR, CDR2 FQNEAQ (reference sequence). The CDR3: CASSAQGWETQYF. The CDR3 DNA reads as TGTGCCAGCAGCGCACAGGGTTGGGAGACCCAGTACTTC.

This clonotype turned up a few times. J is TRBJ2-5 and V is TRBV28; the match to TRBD1 covers 9 bases. Germline trimming cut 5 bases from V and 5 bases from J; bases unmatched to any gene: 9. The CDR3 runs 15 residues. Germline values: CDR1 MDHEN, CDR2 SYDVKM. CDR3 region: CASSHWTGAGETQYF. CDR3 nucleotides: TGTGCCAGCAGTCACTGGACAGGGGCCGGGGAGACCCAGTACTTC.

This clonotype was seen more than once but under ten times. The chain employs TRBV12-3 or TRBV12-4 and TRBJ2-7; 7 nucleotides match TRBD2. The ends lost 8 bases at V and 1 base at J; junction bases unmatched: 2. The CDR3 consists of 12 residues. The CDR3 region has the DNA TGTGCCAGCTCTAGCGGTTCCTACGAGCAGTACTTC. Amino acid sequence: CASSSGSYEQYF.

The chain joins TRBV12-3 or TRBV12-4 to TRBJ2-1; D gene ambiguous. CDR3 length: 15 residues. Trimming cost V 6 bases and J 5 bases, with 17 bases left between them. CDR3 sequence: CASSLMAGPDNEQFF. For the CDR3, the DNA is TGTGCCAGCAGCCTTATGGCTGGGCCCGACAATGAGCAGTTCTTC.

V and J are TRBV6-5 and TRBJ2-6; 11 bases agree with TRBD2. V was pared by 5 bases and J by 3 bases, with 3 bases of the junction left unmatched. Looked up from germline, CDR1 is MNHEY and CDR2 is SVGAGI. The CDR3 sequence is 16 residues long. The CDR3 region is CASSPSGGSGANVLTF. The DNA for the CDR3 is TGTGCCAGCAGTCCTAGCGGGGGGAGTGGGGCCAACGTCCTGACTTTC.

In this sample, this clonotype turned up a few times. J is TRBJ2-2 and V is TRBV15; 9 bases line up with TRBD1. The CDR3 has 16 amino acids. The V segment lost 0 bases and the J segment 4 bases; nucleotides outside the gene matches: 3. Germline V CDR1 and CDR2: LNHNV, YYDKDF (reference sequence). CDR3 in DNA: TGTGCCACCAGCAGAGATGTGACAGGGGGCACCGGGGAGCTGTTTTTT. Its protein product is CATSRDVTGGTGELFF.

In its sample, this clonotype was seen a few times. V and J are TRBV27 and TRBJ2-2; D is perhaps TRBD2 (6 bases). The length of the CDR3 is 17 residues. Trimming took off 8 bases at V and 3 bases at J, with 22 bases between the two ends. The germline V gene encodes CDR1 MNHEY and CDR2 SMNVEV (reference sequence). The CDR3 nucleotides read TGTGCCAGCCGATCCGCTGCCGGGCGGGGATACACCGGGGAGCTGTTTTTT. It specifies CASRSAAGRGYTGELFF.